This T cell receptor beta chain was found in a study of T cell responses to AZD1222 COVID-19 vaccine. CDR1 is KGHSH and CDR2 is LQKENI in the germline V gene. The CDR3 extends over 13 amino acids. The germline V and J ends were trimmed by 1 base and 8 bases, with 9 bases remaining between them. The data were produced by immunoSEQ multiplex PCR, yet TCRdb's version contains in-frame clones alone and is incomplete. The table shows about 100,000 clones, with roughly nine tenths occurring only once. This sequence originates from an adult in good health. The material sequenced was peripheral blood, taken on day 0 of AZD1222 vaccination. The V call is TRBV18, the J call TRBJ1-3, with D maybe TRBD1 (6 bases). CDR3 sequence (DNA): TGTGCCAGCTCACCACGGGGGGCGGACACCATATATTTT. As protein: CASSPRGADTIYF.